A selection of T cell receptor beta chains follows, all from one sample in a study of a mutant IDH1 vaccine in newly diagnosed glioma. No antigen has been identified for these receptors. Sequencing was performed with immunoSEQ multiplex PCR; in TCRdb, only in-frame clones are kept and a portion is missing. The sample yields fewer than 70,000 clones, approximately 80% seen once. This sample comprised PBMCs, obtained from a glioma patient whose treatment included an IDH1 peptide vaccine. The receptors derive from a man aged 25-45 years with glioma. Both conserved end residues are part of each CDR3. Each record gives: clone size, D gene, V gene, J gene, CDR3 protein, CDR3 DNA. D genes are given only for firm matches. The size entry is marked missing in some rows and otherwise reads once, few, many or a size class.

>-|TRBD1|TRBV4-3|TRBJ1-6
CASSQDAGRGLPNSPLHF
TGCGCCAGCAGCCAAGATGCAGGCAGGGGGCTGCCTAATTCACCCCTCCACTTT
>once|-|TRBV11-1|TRBJ1-1
CASSPPVYLGTEAFF
TGTGCCAGCAGCCCGCCGGTATATTTGGGCACTGAAGCTTTCTTT
>-|TRBD2|TRBV19|TRBJ2-1
CASSTSRTSGGPVF
TGTGCCAGTAGTACCTCGCGGACTAGCGGGGGGCCGGTCTTC
>-|-|TRBV28|TRBJ2-7
CASSLARQAVSYEQYF
TGTGCCAGCAGTTTAGCAAGGCAGGCCGTCTCCTACGAGCAGTACTTC
>-|-|TRBV2|TRBJ1-2
CASIVEGIYGYTF
TGTGCCAGCATCGTGGAGGGGATCTATGGCTACACCTTC
>once|-|TRBV2|TRBJ2-3
CASSSMLAPSPDTQYF
TGTGCCAGCAGTTCGATGCTAGCGCCGAGTCCAGATACGCAGTATTTT
>few|-|TRBV7-9|TRBJ1-4
CASSLVEGDREKLFF
TGTGCCAGCAGCTTAGTGGAAGGGGATAGAGAAAAACTGTTTTTT
>-|-|TRBV4-3|TRBJ1-5
CASSPAWEGNQPQHF
TGCGCCAGCAGCCCAGCGTGGGAGGGGAATCAGCCCCAGCATTTT
>-|-|TRBV9|TRBJ2-2
CASSVGGAPGVGELFF
TGTGCCAGCAGCGTAGGGGGGGCGCCCGGCGTCGGGGAGCTGTTTTTT
>-|TRBD2|TRBV6-1|TRBJ2-3
CASSDGGSGGADTQYF
TGTGCCAGCAGTGACGGTGGGAGCGGGGGGGCGGATACGCAGTATTTT
>-|-|TRBV2|TRBJ1-1
CASRGTNEAFF
TGTGCCAGCAGGGGGACGAACGAAGCTTTCTTT
>-|-|TRBV15|TRBJ1-2
CATSRDGGRAGTF
TGTGCCACCAGCAGAGATGGGGGCCGGGCTGGCACCTTC
>-|-|TRBV30|TRBJ2-5
CAWSGVAALETQYF
TGTGCCTGGAGTGGAGTAGCGGCTTTGGAGACCCAGTACTTC
>-|-|TRBV4-3|TRBJ2-1
CASSQSRGVNEQFF
TGCGCCAGCAGCCAGTCCCGGGGCGTTAATGAGCAGTTCTTC
>-|TRBD2|TRBV4-1|TRBJ2-1
CASSQYLAGSEQFF
TGCGCCAGCAGCCAATACCTAGCGGGATCTGAGCAGTTCTTC
>-|-|TRBV9|TRBJ2-3
CASSTRDQTMDTQYF
TGTGCCAGCAGCACCCGGGACCAAACAATGGATACGCAGTATTTT
>-|-|TRBV28|TRBJ2-7
CASSFPMGLLVSYEQYF
TGTGCCAGCAGTTTCCCAATGGGACTCCTTGTATCCTACGAGCAGTACTTC
>-|-|TRBV2|TRBJ1-6
CASSVESSYNSPLHF
TGTGCCAGCAGTGTGGAAAGCTCCTATAATTCACCCCTCCACTTT
>-|TRBD1|TRBV7-2|TRBJ1-2
CASSLGTGGNYGYTF
TGTGCCAGCAGCCTCGGGACAGGGGGTAACTATGGCTACACCTTC
>-|-|TRBV28|TRBJ1-1
CASSFSSGFAAIEAFF
TGTGCCAGCAGTTTTTCGTCAGGCTTTGCTGCTATTGAAGCTTTCTTT
>-|-|TRBV6-1|TRBJ2-7
CASTSRSSYEQYF
TGTGCCAGCACGTCCCGGAGCTCCTACGAGCAGTACTTC
>-|-|TRBV5-1|TRBJ2-2
CASSLAGQGELFF
TGCGCCAGCAGCTTGGCCGGGCAGGGGGAGCTGTTTTTT
>-|TRBD1|TRBV7-2|TRBJ2-1
CASSLTGVEDEQFF
TGTGCCAGCAGCTTGACAGGGGTAGAAGATGAGCAGTTCTTC
>-|-|TRBV30|TRBJ1-5
CAWSVSFYQPQHF
TGTGCCTGGAGTGTTAGTTTTTATCAGCCCCAGCATTTT
>-|TRBD1|TRBV7-2|TRBJ2-7
CASSFGQGLYEQYF
TGTGCCAGCAGCTTTGGACAGGGCCTCTACGAGCAGTACTTC
>-|TRBD2|TRBV4-1|TRBJ2-2
CASSRIPFGGGPTGELFF
TGCGCCAGCAGCCGTATTCCCTTCGGGGGGGGGCCCACCGGGGAGCTGTTTTTT
>-|-|TRBV19|TRBJ2-1
CASSQVSSYNEQFF
TGTGCCAGTAGCCAGGTTAGCTCCTACAATGAGCAGTTCTTC
>-|TRBD2|TRBV6-5|TRBJ2-5
CATMTSLAQETQYF
TGTGCCACCATGACTAGCCTTGCCCAAGAGACCCAGTACTTC
>-|-|TRBV7-2|TRBJ2-7
CASSSSQGRSYEQYF
TGTGCCAGCAGCTCCTCCCAGGGGCGCTCCTACGAGCAGTACTTC
>once|TRBD2|TRBV2|TRBJ2-3
CASSEGLAGDLDTQYF
TGTGCCAGCAGTGAAGGACTAGCGGGAGATTTGGATACGCAGTATTTT
>-|TRBD2|TRBV2|TRBJ2-7
CASSEFTSETYEQYF
TGTGCCAGCAGTGAATTTACTAGCGAAACCTACGAGCAGTACTTC
>-|-|TRBV10-2|TRBJ2-2
CASTRVGNTGELFF
TGCGCCAGCACCAGAGTGGGTAACACCGGGGAGCTGTTTTTT
>-|TRBD1|TRBV5-1|TRBJ1-1
CASSLRQGNTEAFF
TGCGCCAGCAGCTTACGACAGGGGAACACTGAAGCTTTCTTT
>-|-|TRBV19|TRBJ1-4
CASSSRGATNEKLFF
TGTGCCAGTAGTTCCCGTGGGGCAACTAATGAAAAACTGTTTTTT
>-|-|TRBV7-8|TRBJ1-5
CASSPPGRGQPQHF
TGTGCCAGCAGCCCGCCTGGAAGGGGGCAGCCCCAGCATTTT
>-|TRBD1|TRBV28|TRBJ2-7
CASTSNRGAYEQYF
TGTGCCAGCACCTCGAACAGGGGGGCCTACGAGCAGTACTTC
>-|-|TRBV15|TRBJ2-3
CATSTPGAAGGRDTQYF
TGTGCCACCAGCACCCCAGGAGCGGCCGGAGGGAGAGATACGCAGTATTTT
>-|-|TRBV28|TRBJ1-2
CAIRQNKDRGYTF
TGTGCCATCAGACAGAACAAGGATCGCGGCTACACCTTC
>-|TRBD2|TRBV9|TRBJ2-3
CASSVGRSGREDTQYF
TGTGCCAGCAGCGTCGGTCGGAGCGGGAGGGAGGATACGCAGTATTTT
>-|TRBD1|TRBV28|TRBJ1-1
CASSRYRGPEAFF
TGTGCCAGCAGCCGATACAGGGGACCTGAAGCTTTCTTT
>-|-|TRBV19|TRBJ1-1
CASSIARDTEAFF
TGTGCCAGTAGTATTGCCAGGGACACTGAAGCTTTCTTT
>-|-|TRBV4-1|TRBJ2-3
CASSLSRFNTDTQYF
TGCGCCAGCAGCCTGTCTAGATTTAACACAGATACGCAGTATTTT
>-|TRBD1|TRBV2|TRBJ2-5
CASSVPGQGQGQETQYF
TGTGCCAGCAGTGTCCCGGGACAGGGTCAAGGGCAAGAGACCCAGTACTTC
>-|TRBD1|TRBV5-4|TRBJ2-3
CASSLPGQALNTQYF
TGTGCCAGCAGCCTCCCGGGACAGGCGCTGAATACGCAGTATTTT
>-|TRBD1|TRBV11-2|TRBJ2-5
CASSPRQGDDFEQYF
TGTGCCAGCAGCCCCAGACAGGGGGACGACTTTGAGCAGTACTTC
>-|TRBD1|TRBV27|TRBJ1-4
CASSLSQTGSNEKLFF
TGTGCCAGCAGTTTATCGCAGACAGGGTCAAATGAAAAACTGTTTTTT